Each of the 3 T cell receptor beta chains below was sequenced from the same sample in a study of blood T cell repertoires in COVID-19. The method was immunoSEQ multiplex PCR; TCRdb's version includes in-frame clones alone and lacks a portion of them. The sample includes 9,500 to 15,000 clones, more than 70% of them seen just once. The sample comprised peripheral blood. The receptors stem from a human donor in a cohort sampled during active COVID-19.

The chain has TRBV19 and TRBJ1-2; 8 bases match TRBD1. After removal of 7 bases from V and 4 bases from J, the junction contained 11 bases not matched to a gene. The CDR3 spans 15 residues. Germline-derived CDR1 and CDR2 are LNHDA and SQIVND (reference sequence). The CDR3 DNA reads as TGTGCCAGTACCAGTAGGACAGGGCTGGGCTATGGCTACACCTTC. Translating it yields CASTSRTGLGYGYTF.

The rearrangement uses TRBV9 and TRBJ2-7; no reliable D call. The CDR3 has 17 amino acids. The germline gives CDR1 SGDLS, CDR2 YYNGEE. Trimming removed 0 bases from V and 2 bases from J, with 18 bases in between. The CDR3 spells CASSVGSEPRVAYEQYF. The CDR3 nucleotides are TGTGCCAGCAGCGTAGGGTCTGAACCACGAGTTGCCTACGAGCAGTACTTC. Complete variable domain (other parts from reference TRBV9 and TRBJ2-7): DSGVTQTPKHLITATGQRVTLRCSPRSGDLSVYWYQQSLDQGLQFLIQYYNGEERAKGNILERFSAQQFPDLHSELNLSSLELGDSALYFCASSVGSEPRVAYEQYFGPGTRLTVT.

This sequence joins TRBV7-2 and TRBJ1-1; D uncertain. The CDR3 covers 15 residues. CDR1 is SGHTA and CDR2 is FQGNSA in the germline V gene. Between the trimmed V and J ends, which lost 2 bases and 0 bases, there was a span of 10 bases. The CDR3 loop reads CASSLYSSLNTEAFF. The CDR3 DNA sequence: TGTGCCAGCAGCTTATATAGTTCCTTGAACACTGAAGCTTTCTTT.